This TCR beta chain emerged from a study of blood T cells in healthy people across ages (dated by TCRdb to between 2015 and 2017). Context from the whole study: In model experiments, template switching captured roughly one uniquely barcoded TCR beta cDNA molecule for every two T cells. Donors were grouped into four age groups: young (average 16 years), middle-aged (39), aged (around 60) and long-lived (approximately 78). To avoid experimental bias, donors of different ages were distributed randomly across sequencing lanes. For two donors (one aged 18 to 30 and one aged 80 or older), the study analyzed two additional independent replicas of 1 million unique cDNA reads from the same blood draw. The study measured age-related changes in TCR beta repertoire diversity using deep sequencing normalized with unique cDNA molecular identifiers.

From the cysteine up to the phenylalanine, the CDR3 has a length of 15 residues. Just CDR3 DNA is preserved here, 45 bases in frame from base 1. The germline V gene gives CDR1 as SGHRS and CDR2 as YFSETQ. Donors were a few dozen systemically healthy Caucasian individuals from Russia aged 6 to 90 years. Each donor gave 8 to 10 milliliters of peripheral blood, drawn into EDTA-treated Vacutainer tubes. Ficoll-Paque density-gradient centrifugation was used to isolate PBMCs, with at least 6.5 million obtained per sample. Trizol reagent was used to extract total RNA from PBMCs, with at least 6 micrograms per sample. The percentages of naive CD45RAhigh/CD27high T cells were determined by flow cytometry on a PBMC aliquot from every donor. Study-wide conclusions, independent of this receptor: There was a strong correlation between observed TCR beta diversity and the percentage of naive T cells measured by flow cytometry. Estimates of total diversity based on one million sequenced T cells were considered lower bounds and underestimates. As age increased, observed TCR beta diversity per million T cells dropped in a roughly linear way, and a significant reduction was already evident by age 40. Compared with the aged group, more naive CD4+ T cells, fewer expanded clones and increased TCR diversity were shown by the long-lived group, suggesting age selection. Donor CMV infection status was unknown, potentially confounding age-related changes in expanded clonotypes. Conclusive comparison of naive and antigen-experienced compartments was prevented by the profiling of bulk unsorted PBMCs.

For this clonotype: The target of this receptor is not known. Relative to the germline gene, one junction end is altered; a read error may explain this.

Receptors were amplified or captured by 5' RACE. For sequencing, an Illumina HiSeq 2500 was employed. The second PCR ran for roughly 7 to 11 cycles and used a J-beta primer mix along with a sample-barcoded 5' primer. Each TCR beta cDNA molecule received a unique molecular identifier from a template-switch 5' adaptor carrying 12 random nucleotides. Each sample yielded at least 3 million CDR3-containing paired-end reads. First-strand cDNA synthesis was performed from all RNA using the Mint cDNA synthesis kit, with priming by a TRBC-specific oligonucleotide. Following uracil-DNA glycosylase treatment, a first 18-cycle PCR with universal primers M1SS and BC2_uni_R was performed on all cDNA. The authors' pipeline ran thus. Each sample was normalized by randomly selecting 1 million high-quality reads, each carrying a distinct molecular identifier. Reads sharing molecular identifiers were discarded rather than binned into consensus sequences. MiTCR, set to a Q25 quality threshold and the strictest error-elimination algorithm, was used for CDR3 identification, clonotype clustering and error correction. Lower-bound total TCR beta diversity was estimated with a nonparametric unseen species model using Euler transformation. The public sequencing data were trimmed at Q25 with fastp and processed into clonotypes with MiXCR by TCRdb, which kept only in-frame beta chains. One record per CDR3 amino acid sequence lists the most common genes and DNA. The V and J calls and clone size are TCRdb's, not the authors'. Within this sample are some 1.4 million distinct CDR3 sequences, with approximately 38% of them counted one time only. Of the sample, roughly 7.7% falls within the top ten clones.

The source is a woman aged 18-29 years in good health. This chain joins TRBV5-1 to TRBJ2-1; the best D guess is TRBD2, with 5 bases matching. The material sequenced was blood. The nucleotides read TGCGCCAGCAGCTCAACGGGGAGCTCCTACAATAAGCAGTTCTTC. It encodes CASSSTGSSYNKQFF.